A selection of T cell receptor beta chains follows, all from one sample in a study of blood T cell repertoires in COVID-19. The protocol was immunoSEQ multiplex PCR, while the TCRdb copy is restricted to in-frame clones and leaves out a portion. The sample has about 140,000 clones, around 86% seen once. Sequenced input: peripheral blood. These receptors were obtained from a human donor in a cohort sampled during active COVID-19. The CDR3 runs from the conserved cysteine through the conserved F or W. Each record gives: V gene, clone size, J gene, D gene, CDR3 protein, CDR3 DNA. A D gene is named only where the DNA matches it firmly. Clone size is shown for a subset of rows, as once, few, many or a class of expanded clone.

V gene: TRBV7-8; clone size: -; J gene: TRBJ1-5; D gene: -; CDR3 protein: CASSLYRVFSNQPQHF; CDR3 DNA: TGTGCCAGCAGCCTCTACAGGGTTTTTAGCAATCAGCCCCAGCATTTT
V gene: TRBV28; clone size: -; J gene: TRBJ2-5; D gene: TRBD2; CDR3 protein: CASSLVAGVGETQYF; CDR3 DNA: TGTGCCAGCAGTTTGGTAGCGGGAGTGGGAGAGACCCAGTACTTC
V gene: TRBV27; clone size: -; J gene: TRBJ2-7; D gene: TRBD2; CDR3 protein: CASSSGLSYEQYF; CDR3 DNA: TGTGCCAGCAGTTCGGGACTATCCTACGAGCAGTACTTC
V gene: TRBV28; clone size: -; J gene: TRBJ2-7; D gene: TRBD2; CDR3 protein: CASSSSGGATYEQYF; CDR3 DNA: TGTGCCAGCAGTTCATCGGGGGGGGCTACCTACGAGCAGTACTTC
V gene: TRBV6-6; clone size: -; J gene: TRBJ2-3; D gene: -; CDR3 protein: CASSYSIPNTDTQYF; CDR3 DNA: TGTGCCAGCAGTTACTCGATCCCTAACACAGATACGCAGTATTTT
V gene: TRBV15; clone size: -; J gene: TRBJ2-3; D gene: TRBD2; CDR3 protein: CATSKGLADTDTQYF; CDR3 DNA: TGTGCCACCAGTAAGGGACTAGCGGACACAGATACGCAGTATTTT
V gene: TRBV24-1; clone size: -; J gene: TRBJ2-1; D gene: -; CDR3 protein: CATSDSSAGARYNEQFF; CDR3 DNA: TGTGCCACCAGTGATTCCTCGGCGGGGGCGCGCTACAATGAGCAGTTCTTC
V gene: TRBV6-5; clone size: -; J gene: TRBJ1-6; D gene: TRBD1; CDR3 protein: CASSLQGARNSPLHF; CDR3 DNA: TGTGCCAGCAGTCTACAGGGGGCTCGAAATTCACCCCTCCACTTT
V gene: TRBV6-8; clone size: -; J gene: TRBJ2-7; D gene: TRBD2; CDR3 protein: CASRSPVAGDEQYF; CDR3 DNA: TGTGCCAGCAGATCCCCCGTCGCGGGAGACGAGCAGTACTTC
V gene: TRBV27; clone size: -; J gene: TRBJ2-3; D gene: -; CDR3 protein: CASSWQGSTDTQYF; CDR3 DNA: TGTGCCAGCAGCTGGCAGGGAAGCACAGATACGCAGTATTTT
V gene: TRBV9; clone size: -; J gene: TRBJ2-5; D gene: TRBD1; CDR3 protein: CASSRGQNQETQYF; CDR3 DNA: TGTGCCAGCAGCCGGGGACAGAACCAAGAGACCCAGTACTTC
V gene: TRBV20-1; clone size: -; J gene: TRBJ2-7; D gene: -; CDR3 protein: CSARVMREQYF; CDR3 DNA: TGCAGTGCTAGAGTGATGCGCGAGCAGTACTTC
V gene: TRBV7-9; clone size: few; J gene: TRBJ2-1; D gene: TRBD1; CDR3 protein: CASATGGGGGEQFF; CDR3 DNA: TGTGCCAGCGCCACAGGGGGCGGAGGGGGAGAGCAGTTCTTC
V gene: TRBV14; clone size: -; J gene: TRBJ2-1; D gene: TRBD2; CDR3 protein: CASSQLGTSGQGNEQFF; CDR3 DNA: TGTGCCAGCAGCCAGCTCGGGACTAGCGGCCAGGGGAATGAGCAGTTCTTC
V gene: TRBV7-3; clone size: -; J gene: TRBJ2-7; D gene: -; CDR3 protein: CASSVSGSYEQYF; CDR3 DNA: TGTGCCAGCAGCGTTAGCGGATCCTACGAGCAGTACTTC
V gene: TRBV4-1; clone size: -; J gene: TRBJ2-7; D gene: TRBD2; CDR3 protein: CASSLTSGSYEQYF; CDR3 DNA: TGCGCCAGCAGCCTGACTAGCGGTTCCTACGAGCAGTACTTC
V gene: TRBV3-1/TRBV3-2; clone size: -; J gene: TRBJ2-1; D gene: TRBD1; CDR3 protein: CASSQSRRQGLDEQFF; CDR3 DNA: TGTGCCAGCAGCCAAAGCCGGAGACAGGGGTTGGATGAGCAGTTCTTC
V gene: TRBV12-3/TRBV12-4; clone size: -; J gene: TRBJ2-7; D gene: -; CDR3 protein: CASSAGHSYEQYF; CDR3 DNA: TGTGCCAGCTCTGCCGGACACTCCTACGAGCAGTACTTC
V gene: TRBV27; clone size: once; J gene: TRBJ2-7; D gene: -; CDR3 protein: CATNNPVSYEQYF; CDR3 DNA: TGTGCCACCAATAATCCAGTCTCCTACGAGCAGTACTTC
V gene: TRBV19; clone size: once; J gene: TRBJ2-1; D gene: TRBD1; CDR3 protein: CASARGTGVGNEQFF; CDR3 DNA: TGTGCCAGCGCACGCGGGACAGGGGTTGGGAATGAGCAGTTCTTC
V gene: TRBV28; clone size: -; J gene: TRBJ2-7; D gene: TRBD1; CDR3 protein: CASSRTGLSYEQYF; CDR3 DNA: TGTGCCAGCTCAAGGACAGGGCTTTCCTACGAGCAGTACTTC
V gene: TRBV25-1; clone size: -; J gene: TRBJ2-2; D gene: TRBD1; CDR3 protein: CASSTGGVLRTGELFF; CDR3 DNA: TGTGCCAGCAGTACAGGGGGTGTTCTGAGGACCGGGGAGCTGTTTTTT
V gene: TRBV2; clone size: -; J gene: TRBJ2-7; D gene: TRBD1; CDR3 protein: CASRRDRAEQYF; CDR3 DNA: TGTGCCAGCAGAAGGGACAGGGCCGAGCAGTACTTC
V gene: TRBV10-3; clone size: -; J gene: TRBJ1-1; D gene: -; CDR3 protein: CAISEDSFNTEAFF; CDR3 DNA: TGTGCCATCAGCGAGGACTCGTTTAACACTGAAGCTTTCTTT
V gene: TRBV7-2; clone size: -; J gene: TRBJ2-3; D gene: TRBD2; CDR3 protein: CASSLGLATDTQYF; CDR3 DNA: TGTGCCAGCAGCTTGGGACTAGCTACAGATACGCAGTATTTT
V gene: TRBV5-1; clone size: -; J gene: TRBJ1-1; D gene: -; CDR3 protein: CASSGRDTNTEAFF; CDR3 DNA: TGCGCCAGCAGCGGGAGGGACACCAACACTGAAGCTTTCTTT
V gene: TRBV28; clone size: -; J gene: TRBJ2-6; D gene: TRBD1; CDR3 protein: CASSSPGQVGANVLTF; CDR3 DNA: TGTGCCAGCAGTTCTCCCGGACAGGTCGGGGCCAACGTCCTGACTTTC
V gene: TRBV28; clone size: once; J gene: TRBJ2-1; D gene: TRBD2; CDR3 protein: CASSSGGWGPRFF; CDR3 DNA: TGTGCCAGCAGCTCGGGGGGGTGGGGTCCCCGCTTCTTC
V gene: TRBV12-3/TRBV12-4; clone size: -; J gene: TRBJ2-7; D gene: -; CDR3 protein: CASRPTSTYEQYF; CDR3 DNA: TGTGCCAGCAGACCAACATCGACCTACGAGCAGTACTTC
V gene: TRBV7-2; clone size: once; J gene: TRBJ1-1; D gene: -; CDR3 protein: CASSSVGGRMNTEAFF; CDR3 DNA: TGTGCCAGCAGCTCTGTGGGGGGACGGATGAACACTGAAGCTTTCTTT
V gene: TRBV28; clone size: -; J gene: TRBJ2-7; D gene: -; CDR3 protein: CASSFQARTYEQYF; CDR3 DNA: TGTGCCAGCAGTTTTCAGGCACGTACCTACGAGCAGTACTTC
V gene: TRBV7-9; clone size: -; J gene: TRBJ2-3; D gene: -; CDR3 protein: CASSLATTRADTQYF; CDR3 DNA: TGTGCCAGCAGCTTAGCAACAACGAGGGCAGATACGCAGTATTTT
V gene: TRBV7-2; clone size: -; J gene: TRBJ1-5; D gene: -; CDR3 protein: CASSLTGESNQPQHF; CDR3 DNA: TGTGCCAGCAGCTTAACGGGGGAGAGCAATCAGCCCCAGCATTTT
V gene: TRBV28; clone size: -; J gene: TRBJ2-2; D gene: TRBD1; CDR3 protein: CASSSPGQSSTGELFF; CDR3 DNA: TGTGCCAGCAGTTCACCGGGACAGAGCTCCACCGGGGAGCTGTTTTTT
V gene: TRBV5-4; clone size: -; J gene: TRBJ2-5; D gene: -; CDR3 protein: CASSSGLQETQYF; CDR3 DNA: TGTGCCAGCAGCTCGGGACTGCAAGAGACCCAGTACTTC
V gene: TRBV6-6; clone size: -; J gene: TRBJ2-3; D gene: -; CDR3 protein: CASRGRGQTSTDTQYF; CDR3 DNA: TGTGCCAGCAGAGGTCGGGGACAAACTAGCACAGATACGCAGTATTTT
V gene: TRBV7-9; clone size: once; J gene: TRBJ2-7; D gene: TRBD2; CDR3 protein: CASSLLAGVEQYF; CDR3 DNA: TGTGCCAGCAGCTTGCTAGCGGGAGTCGAGCAGTACTTC
V gene: TRBV7-8; clone size: -; J gene: TRBJ1-5; D gene: -; CDR3 protein: CASSLAAGNQPQHF; CDR3 DNA: TGTGCCAGCAGCTTAGCGGCAGGCAATCAGCCCCAGCATTTT
V gene: TRBV5-1; clone size: -; J gene: TRBJ2-5; D gene: -; CDR3 protein: CASSLRGDETQYF; CDR3 DNA: TGCGCCAGCAGCTTGAGGGGTGACGAGACCCAGTACTTC
V gene: TRBV3-1/TRBV3-2; clone size: -; J gene: TRBJ1-2; D gene: TRBD1; CDR3 protein: CASSATGGLGYTF; CDR3 DNA: TGTGCCAGCAGCGCGACAGGGGGCCTCGGCTACACCTTC
V gene: TRBV10-2; clone size: -; J gene: TRBJ1-1; D gene: TRBD1; CDR3 protein: CASSLGTGSTEAFF; CDR3 DNA: TGCGCCAGCAGCTTGGGGACAGGGAGCACTGAAGCTTTCTTT
V gene: TRBV7-2; clone size: -; J gene: TRBJ2-6; D gene: TRBD2; CDR3 protein: CASSLTSGGLSGANVLTF; CDR3 DNA: TGTGCCAGCAGCCTGACTAGCGGGGGGCTCTCTGGGGCCAACGTCCTGACTTTC
V gene: TRBV11-2; clone size: -; J gene: TRBJ2-2; D gene: TRBD2; CDR3 protein: CASSFPTSGTGELFF; CDR3 DNA: TGTGCCAGCAGCTTCCCGACTAGCGGCACCGGGGAGCTGTTTTTT
V gene: TRBV3-1/TRBV3-2; clone size: -; J gene: TRBJ2-7; D gene: TRBD1; CDR3 protein: CASSWRDRGSLEQYF; CDR3 DNA: TGTGCCAGCAGCTGGCGGGACAGGGGGAGTCTCGAGCAGTACTTC
V gene: TRBV9; clone size: -; J gene: TRBJ2-1; D gene: -; CDR3 protein: CASSVGSGYNNEQFF; CDR3 DNA: TGTGCCAGCAGCGTAGGGAGCGGATACAACAATGAGCAGTTCTTC
V gene: TRBV30; clone size: -; J gene: TRBJ1-2; D gene: -; CDR3 protein: CAWSVQGVNYGYTF; CDR3 DNA: TGTGCCTGGAGTGTTCAGGGTGTGAACTATGGCTACACCTTC
V gene: TRBV18; clone size: many; J gene: TRBJ2-5; D gene: TRBD1; CDR3 protein: CASSLGDRGNQETQYF; CDR3 DNA: TGTGCCAGCTCACTTGGGGACAGGGGGAACCAAGAGACCCAGTACTTC
V gene: TRBV28; clone size: -; J gene: TRBJ1-4; D gene: TRBD1; CDR3 protein: CASHGTGQKLFF; CDR3 DNA: TGTGCCAGCCACGGGACAGGGCAAAAACTGTTTTTT
V gene: TRBV6-5; clone size: medium-sized; J gene: TRBJ1-1; D gene: -; CDR3 protein: CASSYSAGRTEAFF; CDR3 DNA: TGTGCCAGCAGTTACTCGGCAGGGCGGACTGAAGCTTTCTTT
V gene: TRBV27; clone size: -; J gene: TRBJ2-1; D gene: TRBD2; CDR3 protein: CASSLIAGGQYNEQFF; CDR3 DNA: TGTGCCAGCAGTTTGATAGCGGGAGGCCAGTACAATGAGCAGTTCTTC